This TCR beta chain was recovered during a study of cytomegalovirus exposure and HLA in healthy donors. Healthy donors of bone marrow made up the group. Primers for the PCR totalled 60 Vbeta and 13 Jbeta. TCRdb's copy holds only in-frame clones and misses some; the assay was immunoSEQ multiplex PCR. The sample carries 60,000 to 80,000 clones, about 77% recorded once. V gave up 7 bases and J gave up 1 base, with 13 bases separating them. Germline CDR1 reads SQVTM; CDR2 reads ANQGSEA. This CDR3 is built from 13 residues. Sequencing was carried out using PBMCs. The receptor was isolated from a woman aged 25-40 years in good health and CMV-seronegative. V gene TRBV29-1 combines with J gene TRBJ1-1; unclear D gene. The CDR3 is CSAGRRENTEAFF. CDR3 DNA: TGCAGCGCTGGGCGGCGGGAGAACACTGAAGCTTTCTTT. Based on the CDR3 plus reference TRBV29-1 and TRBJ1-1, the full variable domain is SAVISQKPSRDICQRGTSLTIQCQVDSQVTMMFWYRQQPGQSLTLIATANQGSEATYESGFVIDKFPISRPNLTFSTLTVSNMSPEDSSIYLCSAGRRENTEAFFGQGTRLTVV.